Listed below are T cell receptor beta chains from one sample, sequenced in a study of technical replicates of blood from a few donors. Libraries were prepared by immunoSEQ multiplex PCR; TCRdb keeps only in-frame clonotypes and omits some of them. The table has about 100,000 clones, around 95% seen once. Material: T cells isolated from PBMCs. These receptors all stem from a human donor in good health. Each CDR3 is given with its conserved first and last residue. Fields, in order: J gene, D gene, V gene, clone size, CDR3 protein, CDR3 DNA. A D gene is named only where the DNA matches it firmly. Clone size is not always given. Where it is, it says once, few, many or a class for expanded clones.

TRBJ2-3 NA TRBV30 NA CAWSKTSTDTQYF TGTGCCTGGAGTAAAACAAGCACAGATACGCAGTATTTT
TRBJ2-3 NA TRBV7-3 NA CASSLAGFTDTQYF TGTGCCAGCAGCTTAGCGGGATTCACAGATACGCAGTATTTT
TRBJ2-1 TRBD2 TRBV19 NA CASSDYTSGRANEQFF TGTGCCAGTAGTGACTACACTAGCGGGAGGGCCAATGAGCAGTTCTTC
TRBJ1-1 NA TRBV4-3 NA CASSQPGMSTEAFF TGCGCCAGCAGCCAACCAGGGATGAGCACTGAAGCTTTCTTT
TRBJ2-2 TRBD2 TRBV9 NA CASSVQAGGLLGELFF TGTGCCAGCAGCGTCCAAGCGGGAGGGCTCCTCGGGGAGCTGTTTTTT
TRBJ1-2 NA TRBV29-1 NA CSVEILPGRANYGYTF TGCAGCGTTGAAATTCTGCCAGGGCGAGCTAACTATGGCTACACCTTC
TRBJ2-7 NA TRBV7-8 NA CASSLGMVGSSYEQYF TGTGCCAGCAGCTTAGGGATGGTGGGGAGCTCCTACGAGCAGTACTTC
TRBJ1-2 TRBD1 TRBV5-6 NA CASSYWDRALTEYGYTF TGTGCCAGCAGCTACTGGGACAGGGCACTAACTGAGTATGGCTACACCTTC
TRBJ2-3 NA TRBV5-1 NA CASSLVGAWSTDTQYF TGCGCCAGCAGCTTGGTAGGGGCCTGGAGCACAGATACGCAGTATTTT
TRBJ1-3 NA TRBV10-2 NA CASSDGGAYGNTIYF TGCGCCAGCAGTGATGGGGGGGCATACGGAAACACCATATATTTT
TRBJ1-1 NA TRBV6-5 NA CASSYYGGVSPEAFF TGTGCCAGCAGTTACTATGGGGGGGTTAGCCCTGAAGCTTTCTTT
TRBJ2-1 TRBD2 TRBV2 NA CASSAAGAYNEQFF TGTGCCAGCAGTGCAGCGGGAGCCTACAATGAGCAGTTCTTC
TRBJ2-2 NA TRBV15 once CATRGPNTGELFF TGTGCCACCAGGGGGCCGAACACCGGGGAGCTGTTTTTT
TRBJ2-6 NA TRBV9 NA CASSDPSGQISGANVLTF TGTGCCAGCAGCGACCCCTCAGGACAGATCTCTGGGGCCAACGTCCTGACTTTC
TRBJ1-4 NA TRBV6-1 few CASSGWGLGEKLFF TGTGCCAGCAGTGGTTGGGGGCTGGGAGAAAAACTGTTTTTT
TRBJ1-1 NA TRBV11-2 few CASSLGDGQITEAFF TGTGCCAGCAGCTTAGGTGACGGACAGATCACTGAAGCTTTCTTT
TRBJ1-4 NA TRBV12-2 NA CASRAHLPGTTNLNEKLFF TGTGCAAGTCGTGCTCACCTTCCCGGGACAACTAACCTTAATGAAAAACTGTTTTTT
TRBJ2-1 NA TRBV2 NA CASTIRGSSYNEQFF TGTGCCAGCACAATAAGAGGGAGCTCCTACAATGAGCAGTTCTTC
TRBJ2-5 NA TRBV11-2 NA CASSWRPSGSRETQYF TGTGCCAGCAGCTGGCGACCTAGTGGCTCAAGGGAGACCCAGTACTTC
TRBJ2-7 NA TRBV10-3 NA CAISDERREAYF TGTGCCATCAGTGATGAACGGCGGGAAGCGTACTTC
TRBJ2-2 NA TRBV7-3 NA CASSGVGRSNTGELFF TGTGCCAGCAGCGGGGTGGGGAGATCGAACACCGGGGAGCTGTTTTTT
TRBJ1-4 NA TRBV30 NA CAWSVSWQQGGPSTNEKLFF TGTGCCTGGAGTGTCTCGTGGCAGCAGGGTGGACCCTCGACTAATGAAAAACTGTTTTTT
TRBJ1-2 NA TRBV27 NA CASSSSPYGYTF TGTGCCAGCAGTTCGTCCCCTTATGGCTACACCTTC
TRBJ2-2 TRBD2 TRBV2 once CASSAGLAGDGELFF TGTGCCAGCAGTGCCGGACTAGCGGGAGACGGGGAGCTGTTTTTT
TRBJ2-3 NA TRBV7-2 NA CASSFMGAEGDTQYF TGTGCCAGCAGCTTTATGGGAGCGGAGGGAGATACGCAGTATTTT
TRBJ2-7 TRBD1 TRBV29-1 NA CSVEPLKGGTGDYEQYF TGCAGCGTTGAACCCCTAAAGGGTGGGACAGGAGACTACGAGCAGTACTTC
TRBJ2-7 NA TRBV18 NA CASSPYGDSYEQYF TGTGCCAGCTCACCTTACGGGGACTCCTACGAGCAGTACTTC
TRBJ2-7 NA TRBV7-3 NA CASSLTPYRDYEQYF TGTGCCAGCAGCTTAACCCCGTACCGGGACTACGAGCAGTACTTC
TRBJ2-3 NA TRBV7-3 NA CASSPEVDRTQYF TGTGCCAGCAGCCCCGAGGTAGATAGAACGCAGTATTTT
TRBJ2-2 NA TRBV5-1 NA CASSLNSNTGELFF TGCGCCAGCAGCTTAAACTCAAACACCGGGGAGCTGTTTTTT
TRBJ2-1 TRBD2 TRBV5-1 NA CASFASGSNEQFF TGCGCCAGCTTTGCTAGCGGGAGTAATGAGCAGTTCTTC
TRBJ2-1 NA TRBV5-6 NA CASSFVEPGSWLGEQFF TGTGCCAGCAGCTTTGTTGAGCCAGGGTCGTGGTTAGGGGAGCAGTTCTTC
TRBJ2-1 TRBD2 TRBV5-4 NA CASSVPWSSGRDNEQFF TGTGCCAGCAGCGTACCTTGGTCTAGCGGGAGAGACAATGAGCAGTTCTTC
TRBJ2-3 NA TRBV9 NA CASSVHGIADTQYF TGTGCCAGCAGCGTTCACGGGATCGCAGATACGCAGTATTTT
TRBJ1-2 NA TRBV7-2 NA CASRTETGNYGYTF TGTGCCAGCAGGACCGAGACCGGGAACTATGGCTACACCTTC
TRBJ2-7 TRBD1 TRBV7-8 NA CASSPDRGSFFVYEQYF TGTGCCAGCAGCCCGGACAGGGGGTCGTTTTTCGTCTACGAGCAGTACTTC
TRBJ2-5 NA TRBV13 NA CASSLRESSQETQYF TGTGCCAGCAGCTTACGGGAGTCTTCTCAAGAGACCCAGTACTTC
TRBJ2-1 NA TRBV29-1 NA CSVGLGLYNEQFF TGCAGCGTTGGACTAGGACTCTACAATGAGCAGTTCTTC
TRBJ2-7 NA TRBV7-9 NA CASSSAGSSYEQYF TGTGCCAGCAGCTCCGCGGGGAGCTCCTACGAGCAGTACTTC
TRBJ2-1 NA TRBV5-1 NA CASSLSGSYNEQFF TGCGCCAGCAGCTTGAGCGGAAGCTACAATGAGCAGTTCTTC
TRBJ2-1 TRBD2 TRBV7-3 NA CASSPRTSGRNNEQFF TGTGCCAGCAGCCCCAGAACTAGCGGGAGAAACAATGAGCAGTTCTTC
TRBJ1-2 TRBD1 TRBV5-5 NA CASRNPGQGNYGYTF TGTGCCAGCAGAAATCCGGGACAGGGGAACTATGGCTACACCTTC
TRBJ1-1 NA TRBV19 few CVVTGFDTEAFF TGTGTCGTTACAGGATTTGACACTGAAGCTTTCTTT
TRBJ1-1 TRBD1 TRBV18 NA CASSRTGGNTEAFF TGTGCCAGCTCTCGGACAGGGGGGAACACTGAAGCTTTCTTT
TRBJ2-3 TRBD2 TRBV9 NA CASTKSGRAEDTQYF TGTGCCAGCACCAAAAGCGGGAGGGCCGAAGATACGCAGTATTTT
TRBJ2-7 NA TRBV29-1 NA CSVAQDFEFSYEQYF TGCAGCGTCGCACAGGATTTCGAGTTCTCCTACGAGCAGTACTTC
TRBJ2-1 NA TRBV9 NA CASRGNSGGSYNEQFF TGTGCCAGCAGGGGGAATAGCGGAGGCTCCTACAATGAGCAGTTCTTC
TRBJ1-1 TRBD1 TRBV28 NA CASRMTGIAEAFF TGTGCCAGCAGGATGACAGGGATTGCTGAAGCTTTCTTT
TRBJ1-3 NA TRBV19 NA CASSIQADGNTIYF TGTGCCAGTAGTATTCAGGCAGATGGAAACACCATATATTTT
TRBJ1-5 TRBD1 TRBV19 NA CASSIGTGGLFQPQHF TGTGCCAGTAGTATAGGGACAGGGGGTCTTTTTCAGCCCCAGCATTTT
TRBJ1-1 TRBD1 TRBV5-1 NA CASSLLSSFGTGNTEAFF TGCGCCAGCAGCTTGCTTTCGAGTTTCGGGACAGGTAACACTGAAGCTTTCTTT
TRBJ1-2 NA TRBV6-1 few CASSEGMGAGYTF TGTGCCAGCAGTGAAGGTATGGGGGCTGGCTACACCTTC
TRBJ2-7 NA TRBV4-1 NA CASSQDAVELSYEQYF TGCGCCAGCAGCCAAGACGCGGTCGAACTTTCCTACGAGCAGTACTTC
TRBJ2-7 NA TRBV29-1 NA CSVLGMTVSYEQYF TGCAGCGTCCTCGGCATGACAGTCTCCTACGAGCAGTACTTC
TRBJ2-1 TRBD2 TRBV4-3 NA CASSQDLLLAGPYNEQFF TGCGCCAGCAGCCAAGATCTCCTACTAGCGGGGCCTTACAATGAGCAGTTCTTC
TRBJ2-5 NA TRBV30 NA CAWCRAPQETQYF TGTGCCTGGTGCAGGGCCCCACAAGAGACCCAGTACTTC
TRBJ2-1 NA TRBV25-1 NA CATSSDQGDNEQFF TGTGCCACCTCTAGCGACCAGGGGGACAATGAGCAGTTCTTC